The 12 T cell receptor beta chains reported below all come from one sample, sequenced in a study of T cell repertoires in cytomegalovirus infection. Each CDR3 protein is one row after TCRdb ran MiXCR on the reads. Among more than 250,000 distinct CDR3 sequences listed, more than 20% were seen once. No antigen has been assigned to these receptors. The sequences come from cultured PBMCs, collected from culture after CMV antigen stimulation. All receptors come from a human donor in good health (CMV status not recorded). Some clones in this sample may be carry-over from other donors' samples.

This clonotype turned up a few times. The gene calls are TRBV6-2 or TRBV6-3 and TRBJ2-7, with D maybe TRBD1 (5 bases). CDR1 and CDR2 (germline): MNHEY, SVGEGT. V lost 7 bases, J lost 2 bases, and 9 bases lay in between. The CDR3 runs 12 residues. CDR3 bases: TGTGCCAGCATTGGACAAACCTACGAGCAGTACGTC. It codes for CASIGQTYEQYV.

This clonotype was counted ten times or more. The chain uses TRBV7-2 and TRBJ2-2; D call uncertain. Germline CDR1 SGHTA, CDR2 FQGNSA. With 5 bases removed from V and 6 bases from J, the gap between germline ends came to 10 bases. This CDR3 spans 13 amino acids. The CDR3: CASSRVVAGELFF. The CDR3 bases are TGTGCCAGCAGCCGAGTCGTGGCCGGGGAGCTGTTTTTT.

The chain has TRBV6-5 and TRBJ2-3; a weak D match, TRBD2 (5 bases). The germline V gene has CDR1 MNHEY and CDR2 SVGAGI. The CDR3 is 12 amino acids. V was clipped by 4 bases and J by 8 bases, with 10 bases between them. Here the CDR3 DNA reads TGTGCCAGCAGTTGGACTGGAGGTACGCAGTATTTT. Its translation is CASSWTGGTQYF.

This clonotype was seen just once. This chain joins TRBV3-1 and TRBJ2-1, with a tentative D call TRBD2 (6 bases). This CDR3 has 14 residues. CDR1 is LGHDT and CDR2 is YNNKEL in the germline V gene (reference sequence). V was trimmed by 0 bases and J by 12 bases, leaving 15 bases between them. CDR3 region: CASSQDLVEGGQFF. The CDR3 DNA is TGTGCCAGCAGCCAAGATCTTGTTGAGGGAGGGCAGTTCTTC.

The chain is built from TRBV19 and TRBJ2-2, with TRBD1 matching 11 bases. The germline V gene encodes CDR1 LNHDA and CDR2 SQIVND (reference sequence). The CDR3 sequence is 15 residues long. After removal of 7 bases from V and 5 bases from J, the junction contained 6 bases not matched to a gene. CDR3 in amino acids: CASIYGTGGTGELFF. CDR3 DNA sequence: TGTGCCAGTATCTACGGGACAGGGGGAACCGGGGAGCTGTTTTTT.

Worth noting for this clonotype: Germline is not matched at one junction end, which may reflect a read error. The genes are TRBV27 and TRBJ2-7, with D possibly being TRBD2 (6 bases). The CDR3 totals 14 residues. In germline, CDR1 is MNHEY, CDR2 SMNVEV (reference sequence). The CDR3 region has the DNA TGCGCCAGCAGTTTAATAGGGACTCCTAAAGAGCAGTACTTC. Protein sequence: CASSLIGTPKEQYF.

This clonotype was seen a single time. The V and J genes are TRBV5-6 and TRBJ2-2; D tentatively reads TRBD1 or TRBD2 (5 bases each). V lost 3 bases and J 7 bases, leaving 13 bases between the germline ends. CDR1 and CDR2 (germline): SGHDT, YYEEEE. CDR3 size: 14 residues. CDR3 region: CASSSLYGGGELFF. CDR3 nucleotide sequence: TGTGCCAGCAGCTCCCTCTATGGGGGCGGGGAGCTGTTTTTT.

Details on this clonotype: One end of the junction varies from germline; a read error may be responsible. The V gene is TRBV7-2, the J gene TRBJ2-1, with TRBD2 matching over 10 bases. Germline CDR1 reads SGHTA; CDR2 reads FQGNSA. The length of the CDR3 is 15 residues. In DNA form, the CDR3 reads TGTGCCACACCTGAGCTAGCGGGGGCACCGAATGATCAGTTCTTC. Its protein is CATPELAGAPNDQFF. The whole variable domain, filled in from reference TRBV7-2 and TRBJ2-1, reads GAGVSQSPSNKVTEKGKDVELRCDPISGHTALYWYRQSLGQGLEFLIYFQGNSAPDKSGLPSDRFSAERTGGSVSTLTIQRTQQEDSAVYLCATPELAGAPNDQFFGPGTRLTVL.

V usage is TRBV6-5 and J usage is TRBJ1-3; TRBD1 is a possible D gene (5 bases). The ends were cut back, 6 bases at V and 1 base at J, with 10 bases in the middle. This CDR3 contains 14 residues. The germline CDR1 and CDR2 sequences are MNHEY and SVGAGI. Here the CDR3 reads CASRDGHSGNTIYF. The CDR3, as DNA: TGTGCCAGCAGGGACGGACATTCTGGAAACACCATATATTTT.

In this sample, this clonotype turned up a few times. This chain links TRBV10-3 with TRBJ2-1; perhaps TRBD1 as D (5 bases). V lost 4 bases and J 8 bases, leaving 21 bases between the germline ends. The CDR3 has 16 residues. CDR1 and CDR2 from the germline V gene are ENHRY and SYGVKD. The CDR3 nucleotides read TGTGCCATCAGTGCCCGGCCAGGGTGGGCTTGGGATGAGCAGTTCTTC. Its translation: CAISARPGWAWDEQFF.

This clonotype was counted many times. The chain joins TRBV7-2 to TRBJ2-6, with unresolved D. This CDR3 has 17 residues. CDR1 and CDR2 (germline): SGHTA, FQGNSA. V lost 5 bases, J lost 0 bases, and 14 bases lay in between. The CDR3 DNA is TGTGCCAGCAGCCCACGTGGAAGGGCCTCTGGGGCCAACGTCCTGACTTTC. The encoded protein is CASSPRGRASGANVLTF.

The chain recombines TRBV19 with TRBJ1-5, with 7 nucleotides matching TRBD1. Germline CDR1 and CDR2: LNHDA and SQIVND (reference sequence). After removal of 4 bases from V and 4 bases from J, the junction contained 4 bases not matched to a gene. The CDR3 length is 14 residues. In DNA form, the CDR3 reads TGTGCCAGTAGTAAACAGGGGTATAATCAGCCCCAGCATTTT. Translation gives CASSKQGYNQPQHF.